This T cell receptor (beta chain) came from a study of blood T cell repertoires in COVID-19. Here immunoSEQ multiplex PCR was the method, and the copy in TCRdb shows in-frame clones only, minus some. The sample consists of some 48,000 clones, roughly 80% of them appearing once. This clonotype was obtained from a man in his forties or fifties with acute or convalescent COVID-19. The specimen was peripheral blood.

CDR3 sequence: CAWSVGTGAYEQYF. The CDR3 DNA reads as TGTGCCTGGAGTGTCGGGACAGGGGCCTACGAGCAGTACTTC. The V and J genes are TRBV30 and TRBJ2-7; 10 nucleotides align to TRBD1. Looked up from germline, CDR1 is GTSNPN and CDR2 is SVGIG (reference sequence). The CDR3 is 14 residues long. The J segment lost 2 bases and the V segment lost 0 bases, leaving 1 base of the junction unmatched.